The rows below give T cell receptor beta chains drawn from one sample of a study of blood T cell repertoires in COVID-19. Profiling relied on immunoSEQ multiplex PCR, and the TCRdb table lists in-frame clones only, not all of them. Seen here are some 300,000 clones, 70% to 90% observed once, and the top ten hold 9.5%. The sample was PBMCs or T cells enriched from blood (not recorded which). The origin of the receptors is a woman aged 35 to 49 who had recovered from COVID-19. CDR3s include the opening cysteine and the closing phenylalanine or tryptophan. D genes are given only for firm matches. Size tells how often a clone was seen (once, few, many) or the class of an expanded clone, and some rows leave it out.

j_gene | v_gene | abundance | d_gene | CDR3nt | CDR3aa
TRBJ2-5 | TRBV7-8 | NA | NA | TGTGCCAGCAGCTTACGAAGGCTGATCGCTCTACAGGTGGAGACCCAGTACTTC | CASSLRRLIALQVETQYF
TRBJ2-7 | TRBV10-3 | few | TRBD1 | TGTGCCATCAGTGATCCTGACAGGGCCCCCTACGAGCAGTACTTC | CAISDPDRAPYEQYF
TRBJ1-1 | TRBV5-1 | NA | NA | TGCGCCAGCAGCTTGGTTCCCGCTACGCTTGACAGGCTGAACACTGAAGCTTTCTTT | CASSLVPATLDRLNTEAFF
TRBJ1-1 | TRBV27 | once | NA | TGTGCCAGCAGTTTATCAGGGGGGGGTACCAGCACTGAAGCTTTCTTT | CASSLSGGGTSTEAFF
TRBJ2-2 | TRBV7-2 | NA | NA | TGTGCCAGCAGCTTCGTACAGGGTGCCGGGGAGCTGTTTTTT | CASSFVQGAGELFF
TRBJ2-7 | TRBV29-1 | NA | TRBD1 | TGCAGCGCCTTCGGACAGGGCTACGAGCAGTACTTC | CSAFGQGYEQYF
TRBJ1-1 | TRBV14 | NA | TRBD1 | TGTGCCAGCAGCCGTCGAGGGGGCGATTATAGGAGCACTGAAGCTTTCTTT | CASSRRGGDYRSTEAFF
TRBJ1-3 | TRBV30 | NA | NA | TGTGCCTGGACCGCCGGGCGGGGTCCTGGAAACACCATATATTTT | CAWTAGRGPGNTIYF
TRBJ2-3 | TRBV11-2 | NA | NA | TGTGCCAGCAGCTTAGGGGCGAGCACAGATACGCAGTATTTT | CASSLGASTDTQYF
TRBJ2-1 | TRBV5-1 | NA | NA | TGCGCCAGCAGCTTGGCAGGGGACGGGTACAATGAGCAGTTCTTC | CASSLAGDGYNEQFF
TRBJ2-1 | TRBV7-6 | NA | NA | TGTGCCAGCAGCTTAGAGTCCAGGTTATCCTACAATGAGCAGTTCTTC | CASSLESRLSYNEQFF
TRBJ2-1 | TRBV5-6 | NA | TRBD2 | TGTGCCAGCAGCATGATGATGTTAGCGGGGGGCTCCTACAATGAGCAGTTCTTC | CASSMMMLAGGSYNEQFF
TRBJ2-1 | TRBV24-1 | NA | NA | TGTGCCACCAGTGATCCGCGAACCCGATACAATGAGCAGTTCTTC | CATSDPRTRYNEQFF
TRBJ1-1 | TRBV29-1 | NA | TRBD1 | TGCAGCGTTGATCCTACCTTCGGACAGGGAGGCACTGAAGCTTTCTTT | CSVDPTFGQGGTEAFF
TRBJ2-1 | TRBV2 | NA | NA | TGTGCCAGCTTGCAGGTGAACAATGAGCAGTTCTTC | CASLQVNNEQFF
TRBJ2-5 | TRBV2 | NA | TRBD1 | TGTGCCAGCAGTGTTGGGACAGGGGGAGAGACCCAGTACTTC | CASSVGTGGETQYF
TRBJ2-3 | TRBV7-9 | NA | TRBD2 | TGTGCCAGCAGCCGGACTAGCGGAAACACAGATACGCAGTATTTT | CASSRTSGNTDTQYF
TRBJ2-7 | TRBV2 | NA | NA | TGTGCCAGCAGTGAACGGCAGGGGACCTACGAGCAGTACTTC | CASSERQGTYEQYF
TRBJ1-1 | TRBV7-8 | NA | TRBD1 | TGTGCCAGCAGCCCCAGGGGGCCCACTGAAGCTTTCTTT | CASSPRGPTEAFF
TRBJ2-1 | TRBV3-1/TRBV3-2 | NA | TRBD2 | TGTGCCAGCAGCCAAGGCGGGGGGGCCTACAATGAGCAGTTCTTC | CASSQGGGAYNEQFF
TRBJ1-6 | TRBV27 | NA | NA | TGTGCCAGCAGTTTAACAGGGAGCTCCTATAATTCACCCCTCCACTTT | CASSLTGSSYNSPLHF
TRBJ2-2 | TRBV7-3 | NA | TRBD2 | TGTGCCAGCAGCTCGAGACTAGCGGGAGTCACCGGGGAGCTGTTTTTT | CASSSRLAGVTGELFF
TRBJ2-3 | TRBV7-8 | few | TRBD2 | TGTGCCAGCAGCTTAGAAACGGGGGGGGCCGCAGATACGCAGTATTTT | CASSLETGGAADTQYF
TRBJ2-1 | TRBV15 | NA | TRBD2 | TGTGCCACCAAGCCGCAGCGGGAGGCCGGCAATGAGCAGTTCTTC | CATKPQREAGNEQFF
TRBJ1-2 | TRBV24-1 | NA | NA | TGTGCCACCAGTGACCCAAACTATGGCTACACCTTC | CATSDPNYGYTF
TRBJ2-5 | TRBV6-5 | NA | NA | TGTGCCAGCGGCCTACAAAGAGGAGAGACCCAGTACTTC | CASGLQRGETQYF
TRBJ2-3 | TRBV5-6 | NA | TRBD2 | TGTGCCAGCAGCTTGGGACACCGAAGAGCGGGGGGCAGGGCAGATACGCAGTATTTT | CASSLGHRRAGGRADTQYF